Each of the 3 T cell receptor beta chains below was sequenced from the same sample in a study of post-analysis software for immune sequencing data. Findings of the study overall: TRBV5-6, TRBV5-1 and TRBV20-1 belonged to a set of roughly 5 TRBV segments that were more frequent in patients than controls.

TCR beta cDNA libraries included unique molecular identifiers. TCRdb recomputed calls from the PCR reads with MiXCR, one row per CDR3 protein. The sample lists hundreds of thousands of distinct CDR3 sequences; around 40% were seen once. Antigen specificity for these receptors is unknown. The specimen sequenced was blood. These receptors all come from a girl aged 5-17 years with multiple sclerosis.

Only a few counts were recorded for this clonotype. The CDR3 DNA reads as TGTGCCAGCAGCTTAGGTGTCGAGCGGGAGAGCAATGAGCAGTTCTTC. It specifies CASSLGVERESNEQFF. The J gene is TRBJ2-1, the V gene TRBV7-8; 8 nucleotides align to TRBD2. Germline V gene data show CDR1 as SGHVS and CDR2 as FQNEAQ. V shed 1 base, J shed 6 bases, and the junction held 8 bases outside the gene matches. The CDR3 is 16 amino acids.

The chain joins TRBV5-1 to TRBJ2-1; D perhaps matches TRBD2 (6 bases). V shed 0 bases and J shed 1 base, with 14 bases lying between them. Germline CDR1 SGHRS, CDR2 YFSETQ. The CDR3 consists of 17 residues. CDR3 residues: CASSLEDYQSSYNEQFF. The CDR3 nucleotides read TGCGCCAGCAGCTTGGAGGACTACCAAAGTTCCTACAATGAGCAGTTCTTC.

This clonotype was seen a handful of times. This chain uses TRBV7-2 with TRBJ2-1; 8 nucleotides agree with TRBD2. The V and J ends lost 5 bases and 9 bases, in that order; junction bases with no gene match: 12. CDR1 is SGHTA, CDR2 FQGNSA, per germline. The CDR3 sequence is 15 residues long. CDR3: CASSVLLAVGSEQFF. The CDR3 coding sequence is TGTGCCAGCAGCGTACTACTAGCGGTCGGGAGTGAGCAGTTCTTC.